The 14 T cell receptor beta chains given below trace back to one sample, sequenced in a study of cytomegalovirus exposure and HLA in healthy donors. Clones were sequenced by immunoSEQ multiplex PCR, and TCRdb holds only the in-frame ones, with some missing. The sample lists 200,000 or so clones, 80% to 95% occurring once. Sequencing was carried out using PBMCs. These receptors all come from a woman younger than 30 in good health and CMV-seronegative.

This clone was counted a single time. The rearrangement uses TRBV5-1 and TRBJ2-3; D ambiguous. The CDR3 length is 14 residues. V dropped 5 bases and J dropped 3 bases, with 13 bases sitting between them. Germline CDR1 reads SGHRS; CDR2 reads YFSETQ. CDR3 in DNA: TGCGCCAGCAGGGCGGCCCCCGCGACAGATACGCAGTATTTT. It specifies CASRAAPATDTQYF.

The chain employs TRBV4-1 and TRBJ2-1, with 9 bases that match TRBD1. This CDR3 comprises 19 residues. V dropped 1 base and J dropped 6; count of bases not matched to a gene: 16. Germline assignment: CDR1 MGHRA and CDR2 YSYEKL. CDR3 in DNA: TGCGCCAGCAGCCAAGTCGACAACCGGGGACAGGGCAGGAGCAATGAGCAGTTCTTC. Translating it yields CASSQVDNRGQGRSNEQFF.

The chain has TRBV6-1 and TRBJ1-5; 8 nucleotides agree with TRBD1. From germline, CDR1 is MNHNS and CDR2 SASEGT. The V segment lost 5 bases and the J segment 3 bases; nucleotides outside the gene matches: 6. The CDR3 totals 15 residues. CDR3 DNA: TGTGCCAGCAGTTCCGGGACAGGAGTCAATCAGCCCCAGCATTTT. Translation gives CASSSGTGVNQPQHF.

This clone was recorded a few times. V is TRBV6-5 and J is TRBJ1-2, with a tentative D call TRBD1 (6 bases). The CDR3 spans 15 residues. The V end lost 6 bases, the J end lost 4 bases, and 18 bases lay between the germline ends. CDR1 and CDR2 from the germline V gene are MNHEY and SVGAGI. CDR3 amino acids: CASSPVARGAYGYTF. CDR3 nucleotide sequence: TGTGCCAGCAGCCCCGTGGCCAGGGGAGCCTATGGCTACACCTTC.

The chain links TRBV5-1 to TRBJ2-1, with 12 bases identical to TRBD1. Germline CDR1 and CDR2: SGHRS and YFSETQ. The ends lost 6 bases at V and 5 bases at J; junction bases unmatched: 9. This CDR3 contains 16 residues. CDR3 region: CASKGTGGAEDNEQFF. CDR3 coding DNA: TGCGCCAGCAAAGGGACAGGGGGCGCAGAGGACAATGAGCAGTTCTTC.

This chain uses TRBV4-1 with TRBJ2-5; D perhaps matches TRBD2 (6 bases). V was pared by 1 base and J by 5 bases, with 11 bases between. This CDR3 spans 14 amino acids. CDR1 MGHRA and CDR2 YSYEKL come from the germline V gene. The CDR3 spells CASSQGIGRETQYF. The CDR3 nucleotides are TGCGCCAGCAGCCAAGGGATAGGGAGGGAGACCCAGTACTTC.

The gene calls are TRBV12-5 and TRBJ2-5; 7 positions agree with TRBD2. CDR1 LGHNT and CDR2 FRNRAP come from the germline V gene. Losses at the gene ends were 0 bases for V and 7 bases for J; bases not matched to a gene: 20. The CDR3 runs to 19 residues. The CDR3 region is CASGLVPAGEGGKKGTQYF. The CDR3 coding sequence is TGTGCTAGTGGTTTGGTACCGGCGGGGGAAGGAGGGAAGAAGGGGACCCAGTACTTC.

The rearrangement joins TRBV6-1 to TRBJ2-7, with D tentatively TRBD1 (6 bases). V was pared by 4 bases and J by 3 bases, with 16 bases between. This CDR3 has 15 residues. The germline CDR1 and CDR2 sequences are MNHNS and SASEGT. The DNA of the CDR3 is TGTGCCAGCAGTGGGCTACTTACAGGGATCTACGAGCAGTACTTC. It translates to CASSGLLTGIYEQYF.

The chain joins TRBV11-3 to TRBJ2-3, with 9 positions matching TRBD2. J gave up 2 bases and V 4 bases, and 7 bases lay outside the gene matches. Germline CDR1 reads SGHNT; CDR2 reads YENEEA. The CDR3 spans 16 residues. DNA for the CDR3: TGTGCCAGCAGCTCCTTGCGGGAGGGCGACACAGATACGCAGTATTTT. As protein: CASSSLREGDTDTQYF.

This clone was detected once. V and J are TRBV4-1 and TRBJ2-7; 7 bases map to TRBD2. This CDR3 region has 13 residues. The trim removed 6 bases at V and 1 base at J, leaving 3 bases unmatched. Germline assignment: CDR1 MGHRA and CDR2 YSYEKL. The CDR3 region is CASSLAESYEQYF. DNA of the CDR3: TGCGCCAGCAGTCTAGCGGAATCCTACGAGCAGTACTTC.

Here the CDR3 DNA reads TGTGCCAGCAATGCGGGACAGATCTACGAGCAGTACTTC. Translation: CASNAGQIYEQYF. The chain links TRBV28 to TRBJ2-7; D may be TRBD1 (7 bases). The CDR3 contains 13 residues. V gave up 7 bases and J gave up 3 bases, with 13 bases separating them. Germline V lookup: CDR1 MDHEN, CDR2 SYDVKM.

This clone is a singleton in its sample. The rearrangement links TRBV27 to TRBJ2-7; the match to TRBD2 covers 8 bases. V was pared by 4 bases and J by 0 bases, with 5 bases of the junction left unmatched. This CDR3 has 15 amino acids. CDR1 MNHEY and CDR2 SMNVEV come from the germline V gene (reference sequence). The CDR3 protein is CASSWGGGSSYEQYF. The CDR3 nucleotides are TGTGCCAGCAGTTGGGGCGGGGGGAGCTCCTACGAGCAGTACTTC.

This chain joins TRBV10-2 and TRBJ2-2, with 10 positions matching TRBD1. Per the germline V gene, CDR1 is WSHSY and CDR2 is SAAADI. The junction had 6 bases not matched to a gene; V was cut back by 4 bases and J by 4 bases. The length of the CDR3 is 16 residues. CDR3 DNA sequence: TGCGCCAGCAGTGGAAGACAGGGGGCAGGCACCGGGGAGCTGTTTTTT. Translation: CASSGRQGAGTGELFF.

J is TRBJ1-1 and V is TRBV28; 12 bases align to TRBD1. This CDR3 contains 18 residues. The V gene end was trimmed by 2 bases and the J gene end by 6 bases; junction bases not matched to a gene: 13. Per germline, CDR1 MDHEN and CDR2 SYDVKM. The CDR3 reads CASSLSARDRGRQAEAFF. DNA for the CDR3: TGTGCCAGCAGTTTAAGCGCTCGGGACAGGGGGCGCCAAGCTGAAGCTTTCTTT.